This TCR beta chain came from a study of blood T cells in healthy people across ages. General observations from the study: Naive and antigen-experienced cells were not separated, limiting conclusive comparison.

The second PCR ran about 6 to 12 cycles with a sample-barcoded 5' primer and J-beta primers. TCRdb used MiXCR to reprocess the 5' RACE reads, holding one entry per CDR3 protein. The data show 850,000 to 950,000 distinct CDR3 sequences, around 30% seen once. About this clonotype: Its antigen is unknown.

The clonotype originates from a woman aged 80 or over in good health. The sample was blood.

Written as DNA, the CDR3 is TGTGCCAGCAGGACTAGCGTTAGCACCGGGGAGCTGTTTTTT. Protein product: CASRTSVSTGELFF. This rearrangement joins TRBV3-1 to TRBJ2-2; TRBD2 matches 8 bases. Losses at the gene ends were 6 bases for V and 4 bases for J; bases not matched to a gene: 4. Germline CDR1 LGHDT, CDR2 YNNKEL (reference sequence). The CDR3 runs 14 residues.